Detailed here is one T cell receptor (beta chain). Compared with germline, one end of the junction differs, possibly owing to a read error. The template was RNA from unsorted bulk tissue. This CDR3 has 12 residues. The germline CDR1 and CDR2 sequences are SQVTM and ANQGSEA. The sample originates from a study of tumor and adjacent non-tumor tissue in lung cancer. TCRbeta libraries were built with three rounds of nested PCR, modified from ARM-PCR. From the multiplex PCR reads, TCRdb called clonotypes with MiXCR, one entry per CDR3 protein. The sample lists some 99,000 distinct CDR3 sequences; more than 60% were seen once.

The clonotype originates from a woman aged 55-70 years with non-small cell lung cancer. The rearrangement links TRBV29-1 to TRBJ1-1; D not resolved. The sample was lung tumor tissue. CDR3 amino acids: CNVRNLNTETVF. DNA of the CDR3: TGCAACGTCAGAAATCTAAACACTGAAACTGTCTTT.